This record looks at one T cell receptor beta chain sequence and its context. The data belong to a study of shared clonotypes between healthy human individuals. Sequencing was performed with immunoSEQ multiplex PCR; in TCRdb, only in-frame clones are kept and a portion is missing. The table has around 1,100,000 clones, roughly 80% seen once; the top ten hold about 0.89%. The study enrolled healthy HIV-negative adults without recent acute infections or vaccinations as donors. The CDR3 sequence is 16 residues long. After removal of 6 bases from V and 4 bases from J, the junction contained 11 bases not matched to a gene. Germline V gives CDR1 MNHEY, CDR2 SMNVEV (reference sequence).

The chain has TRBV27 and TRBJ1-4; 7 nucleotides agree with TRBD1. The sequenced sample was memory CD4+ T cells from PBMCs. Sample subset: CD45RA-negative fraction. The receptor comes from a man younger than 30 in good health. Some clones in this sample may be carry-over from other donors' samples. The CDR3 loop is CASSPHPTGFNEKLFF. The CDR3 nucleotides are TGTGCCAGCAGCCCCCACCCGACAGGGTTTAATGAAAAACTGTTTTTT. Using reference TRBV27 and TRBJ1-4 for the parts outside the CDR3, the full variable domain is EAQVTQNPRYLITVTGKKLTVTCSQNMNHEYMSWYRQDPGLGLRQIYYSMNVEVTDKGDVPEGYKVSRKEKRNFPLILESPSPNQTSLYFCASSPHPTGFNEKLFFGSGTQLSVL.